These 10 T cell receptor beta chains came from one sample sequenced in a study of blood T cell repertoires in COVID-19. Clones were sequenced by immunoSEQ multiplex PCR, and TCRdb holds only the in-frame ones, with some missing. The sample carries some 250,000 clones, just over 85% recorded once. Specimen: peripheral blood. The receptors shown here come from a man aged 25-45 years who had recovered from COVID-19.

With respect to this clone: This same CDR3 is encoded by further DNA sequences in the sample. The CDR3 region has the DNA TGTGCCAGCAGTGAAGCGCCGGCTGGGGGGTACGAGCAGTACTTC. Translating gives CASSEAPAGGYEQYF. The chain recombines TRBV2 with TRBJ2-7; D may be TRBD2 (6 bases). V was clipped by 0 bases and J by 4 bases, with 13 bases between them. The CDR3 consists of 15 residues. The V gene's germline CDR1 is SNHLY and CDR2 FYNNEI.

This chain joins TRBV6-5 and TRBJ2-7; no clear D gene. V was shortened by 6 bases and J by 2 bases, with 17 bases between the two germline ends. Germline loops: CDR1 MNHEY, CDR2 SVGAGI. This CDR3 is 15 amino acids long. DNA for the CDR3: TGTGCCAGCAGCCGGGTCCTAGGAATAACCTACGAGCAGTACTTC. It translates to CASSRVLGITYEQYF.

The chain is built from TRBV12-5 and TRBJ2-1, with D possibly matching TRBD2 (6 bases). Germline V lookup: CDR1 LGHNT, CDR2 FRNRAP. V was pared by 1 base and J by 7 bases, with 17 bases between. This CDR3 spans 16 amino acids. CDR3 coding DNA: TGTGCTAGTGGTTTGGGTCCGGGGGTCGGATTTAATGAGCAGTTCTTC. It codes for CASGLGPGVGFNEQFF.

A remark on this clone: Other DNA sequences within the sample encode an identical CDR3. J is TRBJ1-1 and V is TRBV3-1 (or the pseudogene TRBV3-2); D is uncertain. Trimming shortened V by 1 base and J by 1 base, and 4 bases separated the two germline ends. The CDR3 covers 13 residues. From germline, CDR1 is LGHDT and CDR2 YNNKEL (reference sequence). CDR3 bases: TGTGCCAGCAGCCAAGCTAGGAACACTGAAGCTTTCTTT. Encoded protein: CASSQARNTEAFF.

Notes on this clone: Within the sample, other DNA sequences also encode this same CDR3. CDR3 coding DNA: TGTGCCAGCAGTTTGACAGGGAACTATGGCTACACCTTC. Translated, it gives CASSLTGNYGYTF. This sequence joins TRBV27 and TRBJ1-2, with TRBD1 matching 7 bases. Germline loops: CDR1 MNHEY, CDR2 SMNVEV (reference sequence). J was trimmed by 2 bases and V by 3 bases; bases with no gene match: 0. The CDR3 length is 13 residues.

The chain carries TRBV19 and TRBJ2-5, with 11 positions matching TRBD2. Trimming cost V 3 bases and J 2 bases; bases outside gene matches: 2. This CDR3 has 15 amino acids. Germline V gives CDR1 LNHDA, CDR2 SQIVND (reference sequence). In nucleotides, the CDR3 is TGTGCCAGTAGTATTCTAGCGGGGGGACAAGAGACCCAGTACTTC. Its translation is CASSILAGGQETQYF.

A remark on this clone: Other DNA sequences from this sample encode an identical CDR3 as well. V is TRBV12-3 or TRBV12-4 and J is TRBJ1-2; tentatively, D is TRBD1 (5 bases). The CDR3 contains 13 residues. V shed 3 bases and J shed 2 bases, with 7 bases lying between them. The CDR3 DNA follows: TGTGCCAGCAGTTTGGGGCGCAACTATGGCTACACCTTC. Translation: CASSLGRNYGYTF.

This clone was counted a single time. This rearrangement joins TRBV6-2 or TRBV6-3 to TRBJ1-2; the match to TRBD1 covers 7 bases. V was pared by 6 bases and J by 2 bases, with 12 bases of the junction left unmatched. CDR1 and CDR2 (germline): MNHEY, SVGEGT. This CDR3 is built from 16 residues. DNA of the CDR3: TGTGCCAGCAGCCACACCTGGGACAGAATCAACTATGGCTACACCTTC. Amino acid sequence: CASSHTWDRINYGYTF.

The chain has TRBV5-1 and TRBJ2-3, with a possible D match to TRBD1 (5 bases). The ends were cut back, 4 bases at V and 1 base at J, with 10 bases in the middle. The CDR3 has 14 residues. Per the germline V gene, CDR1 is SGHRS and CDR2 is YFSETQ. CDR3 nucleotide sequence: TGCGCCAGCAGCCCCAGGGTCGGCACAGATACGCAGTATTTT. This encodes CASSPRVGTDTQYF. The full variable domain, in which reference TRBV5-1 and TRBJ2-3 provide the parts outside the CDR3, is KAGVTQTPRYLIKTRGQQVTLSCSPISGHRSVSWYQQTPGQGLQFLFEYFSETQRNKGNFPGRFSGRQFSNSRSEMNVSTLELGDSALYLCASSPRVGTDTQYFGPGTRLTVL.

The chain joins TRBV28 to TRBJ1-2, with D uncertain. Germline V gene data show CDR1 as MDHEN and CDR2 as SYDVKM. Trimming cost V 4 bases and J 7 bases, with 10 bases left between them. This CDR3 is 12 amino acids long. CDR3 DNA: TGTGCCAGCAGTTACGCGTCTGCTGGCTACACCTTC. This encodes CASSYASAGYTF.